This T cell receptor beta chain was recorded in a study of cytomegalovirus exposure and HLA in healthy donors. The study's findings and limits: There were some V segments, including TRBV6-2 and TRBV6-3, excluded as indistinguishable. Reports described diagnosis of cytomegalovirus status by the classifier as highly specific and sensitive. Being productive about 87% or about 30% of the time was typical of most TCR beta V segments in an earlier analysis.

A multiplex PCR was run with 60 Vbeta primers and 13 Jbeta primers. The table came from immunoSEQ multiplex PCR; TCRdb's copy has only in-frame clones and leaves some out. Here the sample spans under 200,000 clones, around 83% being singletons. Notes on this clone: As yet, its antigen is unknown.

Germline V CDR1 and CDR2: SGHAT, FQNNGV. There are 16 residues in the CDR3. V lost 10 bases, J lost 1 base, and 13 bases stayed unmatched. This sequence was found in a woman under 30 in good health and CMV-seronegative. Material for sequencing was PBMCs. The V call is TRBV11-2, the J call TRBJ2-1, with TRBD2 matching over 7 bases. CDR3 bases: TGTGCCACCCAGGGTGGGGCGGGAGTTTCCTACAATGAGCAGTTCTTC. Translating gives CATQGGAGVSYNEQFF. The entire variable domain, with the rest obtained from reference TRBV11-2 and TRBJ2-1, is as follows: EAGVAQSPRYKIIEKRQSVAFWCNPISGHATLYWYQQILGQGPKLLIQFQNNGVVDDSQLPKDRFSAERLKGVDSTLKIQPAKLEDSAVYLCATQGGAGVSYNEQFFGPGTRLTVL.